This T cell receptor beta chain was identified in a study of T-cell reconstitution after alpha-beta-depleted transplantation in children. This clonotype showed up just a few times. Trimming took 7 bases from V and 5 from J, leaving 18 bases between them. CDR3 length: 14 residues. This sample's TCRbeta library carried unique molecular identifier barcodes. TCRdb ran MiXCR on the PCR reads and lists one entry per CDR3 protein. This sample yields 300,000 to 350,000 distinct CDR3 sequences, of which under 20% are seen a single time; roughly 40% belongs to the top ten. This sample comprised PBMCs, mostly from graft donor cells, obtained 360 days after TCRalphabeta/CD19-depleted stem cell transplant. The chain recombines TRBV12-3 or TRBV12-4 with TRBJ2-7; TRBD2 might be the D (7 bases). The TCR was taken from a male patient aged 2-15 years who had a stem cell transplant for acute lymphoblastic leukemia, so the T cells may come from the graft donor. The CDR3 loop is CASTPGGGGNEQYF. Written as DNA, the CDR3 is TGTGCCAGCACCCCTGGCGGGGGCGGTAACGAGCAGTACTTC.